The 10 T cell receptor beta chains presented below share a single source sample, sequenced in a study of blood T cell repertoires in COVID-19 (TCRdb year 2020). Library generation was performed with the immunoSEQ multiplex PCR assay. Imported from immuneACCESS, the table was reduced by TCRdb to in-frame sequences with V and J called. These copies leave out some clones; in studies compared against another copy, an unresolved V gene accounts for under half, and the cause of the remainder is not known. The sample table records roughly 84,000 clones; approximately 75% of these occur just once. Roughly 4% of the sample is in the top ten clones. The sample was peripheral blood. These receptors were taken from a woman aged 45-59 years with acute or convalescent COVID-19.

The chain joins TRBV24-1 to TRBJ2-5, with TRBD2 as a possible D gene (6 bases). CDR3 length: 14 amino acids. V dropped 1 base and J dropped 5 bases, with 10 bases sitting between them. CDR1 is KGHDR, CDR2 SFDVKD, per germline. For the CDR3, the DNA is TGTGCCACCAGTGATTTTACGGGGGACGAGACCCAGTACTTC. Protein product: CATSDFTGDETQYF.

The chain has TRBV27 and TRBJ1-3, with 9 bases identical to TRBD1. The CDR3 length is 20 residues. J gave up 0 bases and V 5 bases, and 17 bases lay outside the gene matches. Germline V gives CDR1 MNHEY, CDR2 SMNVEV (reference sequence). The CDR3 region is CASSPKSGTGRSSSGNTIYF. For the CDR3, the DNA is TGTGCCAGCAGTCCAAAATCCGGGACAGGGCGTTCAAGCTCTGGAAACACCATATATTTT.

CDR3 in amino acids: CASSRGGPQETQYF. In nucleotides, the CDR3 is TGTGCCAGCAGCCGGGGGGGGCCCCAAGAGACCCAGTACTTC. This chain connects TRBV3-1 (or the pseudogene TRBV3-2) to TRBJ2-5; tentatively, D is TRBD2 (7 bases). Trimming cost V 4 bases and J 1 base, with 10 bases left between them. Germline values: CDR1 LGHDT, CDR2 YNNKEL (reference sequence). CDR3 length: 14 residues.

The chain is built from TRBV9 and TRBJ1-2; no clear D. Looked up from germline, CDR1 is SGDLS and CDR2 is YYNGEE. CDR3 size: 16 residues. Trimming left V 0 bases short and J 0 bases short, with 12 bases between. The CDR3: CASSVVAAPSNYGYTF. DNA of the CDR3: TGTGCCAGCAGCGTAGTAGCAGCTCCTTCTAACTATGGCTACACCTTC.

This clone was recorded only once. V and J are TRBV6-6 and TRBJ1-5, with no clear D. The V and J ends lost 4 bases and 6 bases respectively, with 13 bases between them. Looked up from germline, CDR1 is MNHNY and CDR2 is SVGAGI (reference sequence). The CDR3 is made up of 14 amino acids. CDR3 nucleotide sequence: TGTGCCAGCAGTTCCTTACGGGTCAGTCAGCCCCAGCATTTT. Encoded protein: CASSSLRVSQPQHF.

For this clone: Within the sample, other DNA sequences also encode this same CDR3. The chain carries TRBV2 and TRBJ1-2; 7 bases agree with TRBD1. CDR1 is SNHLY, CDR2 FYNNEI, per germline. The ends lost 10 bases at V and 6 bases at J; junction bases unmatched: 11. The length of the CDR3 is 13 residues. CDR3 region: CATQRTGIHGYTF. In DNA form, the CDR3 reads TGTGCCACCCAGCGGACAGGAATTCATGGCTACACCTTC. The full variable domain, its missing parts supplied by reference TRBV2 and TRBJ1-2, is EPEVTQTPSHQVTQMGQEVILRCVPISNHLYFYWYRQILGQKVEFLVSFYNNEISEKSEIFDDQFSVERPDGSNFTLKIRSTKLEDSAMYFCATQRTGIHGYTFGSGTRLTVV.

This clone was found a few times. V gene TRBV7-2 combines with J gene TRBJ1-4, with TRBD1 as a possible D gene (5 bases). V was pared by 5 bases and J by 7 bases, with 17 bases between. This CDR3 spans 15 amino acids. Germline CDR1 and CDR2: SGHTA and FQGNSA. CDR3 region: CASSPVARVFEKLFF. The CDR3 DNA follows: TGTGCCAGCAGCCCCGTAGCCAGGGTATTTGAAAAACTGTTTTTT. Combining the CDR3 with reference TRBV7-2 and TRBJ1-4 gives the whole variable domain GAGVSQSPSNKVTEKGKDVELRCDPISGHTALYWYRQSLGQGLEFLIYFQGNSAPDKSGLPSDRFSAERTGGSVSTLTIQRTQQEDSAVYLCASSPVARVFEKLFFGSGTQLSVL.

The table lists this clone with many counts. The V gene is TRBV9, the J gene TRBJ1-6, with no clear D. Deletions cut 0 bases from V and 5 bases from J, with 6 bases between. CDR3 length: 14 residues. Germline CDR1 is SGDLS and CDR2 is YYNGEE. The CDR3 nucleotides are TGTGCCAGCAGCGTAGAACAGAATAATTCACCCCTCCACTTT. This sequence encodes CASSVEQNNSPLHF.

The chain is built from TRBV19 and TRBJ1-3, with TRBD1 matching over 7 bases. Germline CDR1 LNHDA, CDR2 SQIVND (reference sequence). J was trimmed by 5 bases and V by 5 bases; bases with no gene match: 6. This CDR3 has 14 residues. CDR3 protein: CASSGGQLRNTIYF. In DNA form, the CDR3 reads TGTGCCAGTAGTGGGGGACAGCTGAGAAACACCATATATTTT. Filled out from reference TRBV19 and TRBJ1-3, the complete variable domain reads DGGITQSPKYLFRKEGQNVTLSCEQNLNHDAMYWYRQDPGQGLRLIYYSQIVNDFQKGDIAEGYSVSREKKESFPLTVTSAQKNPTAFYLCASSGGQLRNTIYFGEGSWLTVV.

The chain combines TRBV28 with TRBJ1-1, with TRBD1 matching over 7 bases. Germline CDR1 MDHEN, CDR2 SYDVKM. With V trimmed by 2 bases and J by 5 bases, 5 bases remained unmatched. There are 14 residues in the CDR3. CDR3 residues: CASSLTTGETEAFF. CDR3 nucleotides: TGTGCCAGCAGTTTAACTACAGGGGAAACTGAAGCTTTCTTT.